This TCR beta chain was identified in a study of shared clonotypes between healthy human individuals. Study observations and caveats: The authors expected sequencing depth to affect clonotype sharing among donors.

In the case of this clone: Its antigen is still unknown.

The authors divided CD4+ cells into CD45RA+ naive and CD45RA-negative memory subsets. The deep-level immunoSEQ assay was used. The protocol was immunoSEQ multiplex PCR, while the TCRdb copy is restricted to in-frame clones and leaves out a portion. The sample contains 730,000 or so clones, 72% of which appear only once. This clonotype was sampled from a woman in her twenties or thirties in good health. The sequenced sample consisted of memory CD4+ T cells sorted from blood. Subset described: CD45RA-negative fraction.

For the CDR3, the DNA is TGTGCCAGCAGGGGGGGACAGGGAGTGCGAGGCTACACCTTC. It encodes CASRGGQGVRGYTF. The V and J genes are TRBV27 and TRBJ1-2; 9 bases agree with TRBD1. The V and J ends lost 6 bases and 8 bases, in that order; junction bases with no gene match: 10. CDR1 and CDR2 (germline): MNHEY, SMNVEV (reference sequence). There are 14 residues in the CDR3.